This T cell receptor (beta chain) came from a study of blood T cells in healthy people across ages. Study outcomes and limitations: More naive CD4+ cells and higher diversity marked long-lived donors relative to aged donors.

It was with a sample-barcoded 5' primer and a J-beta primer mix that a second PCR of about 7 to 12 cycles was run. TCRdb fed the 5' RACE reads into MiXCR, producing one record per CDR3 protein. The sample comprises roughly 1,300,000 distinct CDR3 sequences, approximately 60% of which are singletons, and roughly 7% rests with the top ten. About this clonotype: Its antigen is undetermined.

The CDR3 runs to 18 residues. Germline V gene sequence: CDR1 SGHNT, CDR2 YENEEA. This sequence was found in a man younger than 35 in good health. This chain connects TRBV11-3 to TRBJ2-4; TRBD2 matches at 11 bases. The J call is in doubt because the DNA end fits TRBJ2-5 better. Sequencing was done on a sample of blood. This chain's CDR3 is CASSFTSGGDYGQETQYF. The CDR3 DNA follows: TGTGCCAGCAGCTTTACTAGCGGGGGCGACTATGGACAAGAGACCCAGTACTTC.